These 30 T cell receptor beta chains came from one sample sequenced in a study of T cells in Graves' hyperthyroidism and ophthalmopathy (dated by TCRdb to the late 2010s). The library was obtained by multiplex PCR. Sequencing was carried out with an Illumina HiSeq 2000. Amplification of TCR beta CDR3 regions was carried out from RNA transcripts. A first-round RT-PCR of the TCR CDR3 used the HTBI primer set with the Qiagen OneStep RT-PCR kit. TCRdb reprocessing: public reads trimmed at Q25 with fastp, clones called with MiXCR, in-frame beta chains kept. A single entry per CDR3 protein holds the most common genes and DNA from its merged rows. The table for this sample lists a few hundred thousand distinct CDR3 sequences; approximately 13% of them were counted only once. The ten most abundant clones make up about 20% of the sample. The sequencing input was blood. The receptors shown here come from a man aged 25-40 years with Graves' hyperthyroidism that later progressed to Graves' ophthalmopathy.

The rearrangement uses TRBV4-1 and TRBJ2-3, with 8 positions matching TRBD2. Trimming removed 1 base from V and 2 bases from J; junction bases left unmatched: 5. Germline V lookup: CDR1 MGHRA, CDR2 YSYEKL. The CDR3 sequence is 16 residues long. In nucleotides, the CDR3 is TGCGCCAGCAGCCAAGTGGCGGGGGGCCTCACAGATACGCAGTATTTT. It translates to CASSQVAGGLTDTQYF.

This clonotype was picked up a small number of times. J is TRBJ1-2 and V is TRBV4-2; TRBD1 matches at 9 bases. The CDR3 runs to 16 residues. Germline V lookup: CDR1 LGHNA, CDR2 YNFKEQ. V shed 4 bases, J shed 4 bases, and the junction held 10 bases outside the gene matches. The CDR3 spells CASSLVPGQGSYGYTF. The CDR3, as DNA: TGTGCCAGCAGCCTAGTCCCGGGACAGGGATCCTATGGCTACACCTTC.

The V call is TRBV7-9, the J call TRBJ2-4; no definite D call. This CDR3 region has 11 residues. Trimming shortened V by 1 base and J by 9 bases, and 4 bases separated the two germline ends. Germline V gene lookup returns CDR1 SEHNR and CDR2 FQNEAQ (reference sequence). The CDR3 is CASSLGFIQYF. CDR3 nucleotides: TGTGCCAGCAGCTTAGGCTTCATTCAGTACTTC. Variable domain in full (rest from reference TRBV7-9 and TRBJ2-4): DTGVSQNPRHKITKRGQNVTFRCDPISEHNRLYWYRQTLGQGPEFLTYFQNEAQLEKSRLLSDRFSAERPKGSFSTLEIQRTEQGDSAMYLCASSLGFIQYFGAGTRLSVL.

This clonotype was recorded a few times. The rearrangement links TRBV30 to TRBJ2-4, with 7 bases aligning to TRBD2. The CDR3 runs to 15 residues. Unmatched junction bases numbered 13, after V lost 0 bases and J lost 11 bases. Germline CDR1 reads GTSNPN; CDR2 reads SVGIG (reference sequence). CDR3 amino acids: CAWSVNSVGGNLQYF. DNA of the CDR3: TGTGCCTGGAGTGTAAACTCAGTGGGAGGGAACCTTCAGTACTTC.

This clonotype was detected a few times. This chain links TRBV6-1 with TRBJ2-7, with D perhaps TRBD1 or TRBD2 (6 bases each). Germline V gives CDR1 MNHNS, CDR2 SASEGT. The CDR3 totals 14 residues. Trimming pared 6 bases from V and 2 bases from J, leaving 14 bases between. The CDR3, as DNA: TGTGCCAGCAGCCGCGGAGGGGGAACCTACGAGCAGTACTTC. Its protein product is CASSRGGGTYEQYF.

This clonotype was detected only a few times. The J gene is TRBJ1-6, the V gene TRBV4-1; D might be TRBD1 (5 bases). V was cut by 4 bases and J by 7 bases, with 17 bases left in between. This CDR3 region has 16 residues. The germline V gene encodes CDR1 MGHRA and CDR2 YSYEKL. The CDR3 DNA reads TGCGCCAGCAGCCCCGGGGGGGAGGGGCGAAATTCACCCCTCCACTTT. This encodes CASSPGGEGRNSPLHF.

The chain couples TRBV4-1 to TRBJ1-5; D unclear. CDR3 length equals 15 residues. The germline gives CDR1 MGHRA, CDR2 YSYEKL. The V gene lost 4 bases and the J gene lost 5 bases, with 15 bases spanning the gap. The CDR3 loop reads CASSLTSTGDQPQHF. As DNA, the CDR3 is TGCGCCAGCAGCCTCACGTCCACGGGCGATCAGCCCCAGCATTTT.

CDR3 sequence reads: CASSLSPGQGNSPLHF. CDR3 sequence (DNA): TGCGCCAGCAGCTTGAGCCCGGGACAGGGCAATTCACCCCTCCACTTT. This chain connects TRBV5-1 to TRBJ1-6, with 9 bases that match TRBD1. The germline V gene encodes CDR1 SGHRS and CDR2 YFSETQ. The V gene end was trimmed by 1 base and the J gene end by 7 bases; junction bases not matched to a gene: 6. The CDR3 runs 16 residues.

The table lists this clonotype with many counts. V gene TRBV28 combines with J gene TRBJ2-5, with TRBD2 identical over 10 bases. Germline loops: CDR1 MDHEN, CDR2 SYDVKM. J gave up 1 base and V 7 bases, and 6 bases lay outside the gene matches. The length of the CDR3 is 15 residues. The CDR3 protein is CASIGLAEIQETQYF. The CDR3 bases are TGTGCCAGCATTGGACTAGCGGAGATCCAAGAGACCCAGTACTTC.

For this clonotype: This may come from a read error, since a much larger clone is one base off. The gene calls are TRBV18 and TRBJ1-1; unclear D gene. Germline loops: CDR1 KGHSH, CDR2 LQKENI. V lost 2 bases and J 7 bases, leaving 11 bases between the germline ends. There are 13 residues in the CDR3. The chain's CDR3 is CASSPSRRDEAFF. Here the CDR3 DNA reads TGTGCCAGCTCACCAAGCCGACGGGATGAAGCTTTCTTT.

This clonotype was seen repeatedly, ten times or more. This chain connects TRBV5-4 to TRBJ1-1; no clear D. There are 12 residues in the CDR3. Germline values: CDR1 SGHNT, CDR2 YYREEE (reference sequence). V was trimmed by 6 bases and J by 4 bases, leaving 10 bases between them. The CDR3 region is CASTSLGTEAFF. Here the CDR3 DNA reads TGTGCCAGCACCTCCTTGGGCACTGAAGCTTTCTTT. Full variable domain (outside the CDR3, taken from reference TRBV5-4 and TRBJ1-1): ETGVTQSPTHLIKTRGQQVTLRCSSQSGHNTVSWYQQALGQGPQFIFQYYREEENGRGNFPPRFSGLQFPNYSSELNVNALELDDSALYLCASTSLGTEAFFGQGTRLTVV.

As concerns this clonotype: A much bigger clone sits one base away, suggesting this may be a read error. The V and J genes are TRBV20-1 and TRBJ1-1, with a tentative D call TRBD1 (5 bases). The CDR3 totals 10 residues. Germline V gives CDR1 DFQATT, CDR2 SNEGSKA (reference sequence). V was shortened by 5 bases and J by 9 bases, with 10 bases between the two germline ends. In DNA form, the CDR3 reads TGCAGTGCTGGCAGGGATCAAGCTTTCTTT. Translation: CSAGRDQAFF.

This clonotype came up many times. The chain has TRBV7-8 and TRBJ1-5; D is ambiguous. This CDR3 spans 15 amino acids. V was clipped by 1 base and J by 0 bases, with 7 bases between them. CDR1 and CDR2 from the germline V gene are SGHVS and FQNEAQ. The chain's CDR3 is CASSLGLPSNQPQHF. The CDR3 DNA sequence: TGTGCCAGCAGCTTAGGACTTCCTAGCAATCAGCCCCAGCATTTT.

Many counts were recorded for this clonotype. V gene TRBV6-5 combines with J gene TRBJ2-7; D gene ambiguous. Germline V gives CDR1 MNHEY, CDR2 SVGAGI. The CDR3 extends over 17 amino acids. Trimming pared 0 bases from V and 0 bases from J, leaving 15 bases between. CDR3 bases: TGTGCCAGCAGTTACTCGTTCTCGGGTCAGACCTCCTACGAGCAGTACTTC. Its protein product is CASSYSFSGQTSYEQYF.

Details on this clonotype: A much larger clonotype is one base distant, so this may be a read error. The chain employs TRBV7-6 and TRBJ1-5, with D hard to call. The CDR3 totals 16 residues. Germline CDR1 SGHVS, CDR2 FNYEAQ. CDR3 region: CVSSLDGAYSNQPQHF. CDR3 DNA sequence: TGTGTCAGCAGCTTAGACGGAGCCTATAGCAATCAGCCCCAGCATTTT.

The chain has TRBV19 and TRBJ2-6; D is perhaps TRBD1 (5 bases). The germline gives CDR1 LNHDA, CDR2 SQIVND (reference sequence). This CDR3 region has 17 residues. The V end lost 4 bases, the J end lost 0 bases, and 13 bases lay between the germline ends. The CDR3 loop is CASSRPRASSGANVLTF. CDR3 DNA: TGTGCCAGTAGTAGACCCAGGGCGAGCTCTGGGGCCAACGTCCTGACTTTC.

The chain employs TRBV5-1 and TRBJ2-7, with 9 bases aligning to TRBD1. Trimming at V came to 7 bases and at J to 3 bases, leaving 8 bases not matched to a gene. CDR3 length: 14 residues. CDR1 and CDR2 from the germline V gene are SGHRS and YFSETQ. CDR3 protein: CASSWDRVNYEQYF. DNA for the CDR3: TGCGCCAGCTCGTGGGACAGGGTAAACTACGAGCAGTACTTC.

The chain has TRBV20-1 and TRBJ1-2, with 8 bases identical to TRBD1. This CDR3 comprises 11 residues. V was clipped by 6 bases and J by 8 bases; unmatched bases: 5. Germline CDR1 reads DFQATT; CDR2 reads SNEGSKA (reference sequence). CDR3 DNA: TGCAGTGCAAGGACAGGGCAAGGCTACACCTTC. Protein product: CSARTGQGYTF.

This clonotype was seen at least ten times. CDR3 protein: CASSPPGGTTEAFF. The CDR3, as DNA: TGTGCCAGCAGCCCTCCCGGGGGAACGACTGAAGCTTTCTTT. V gene TRBV28 combines with J gene TRBJ1-1; TRBD1 might be the D (5 bases). The CDR3 extends over 14 amino acids. CDR1 is MDHEN and CDR2 is SYDVKM in the germline V gene. V lost 6 bases and J lost 5, with 16 bases in between.

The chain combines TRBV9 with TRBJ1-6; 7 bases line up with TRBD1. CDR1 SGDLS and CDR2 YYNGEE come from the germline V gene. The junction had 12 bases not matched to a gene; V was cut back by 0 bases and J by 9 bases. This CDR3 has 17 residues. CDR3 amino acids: CASSVGTGERTGSPLHF. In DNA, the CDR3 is TGTGCCAGCAGCGTAGGGACAGGCGAACGTACGGGTTCACCCCTCCACTTT.

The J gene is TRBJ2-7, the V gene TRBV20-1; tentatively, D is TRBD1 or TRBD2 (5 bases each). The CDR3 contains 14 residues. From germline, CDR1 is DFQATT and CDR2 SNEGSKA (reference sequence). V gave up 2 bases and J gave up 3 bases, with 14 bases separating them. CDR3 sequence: CSARPGRIDYEQYF. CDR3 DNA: TGCAGTGCTAGACCGGGACGGATAGACTACGAGCAGTACTTC.

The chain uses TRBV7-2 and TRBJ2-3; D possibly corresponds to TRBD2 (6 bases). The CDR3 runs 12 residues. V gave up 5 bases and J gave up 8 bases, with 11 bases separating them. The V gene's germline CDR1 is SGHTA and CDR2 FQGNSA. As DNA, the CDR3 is TGTGCCAGCAGCCCGGGGGTTTCTACGCAGTATTTT. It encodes CASSPGVSTQYF.

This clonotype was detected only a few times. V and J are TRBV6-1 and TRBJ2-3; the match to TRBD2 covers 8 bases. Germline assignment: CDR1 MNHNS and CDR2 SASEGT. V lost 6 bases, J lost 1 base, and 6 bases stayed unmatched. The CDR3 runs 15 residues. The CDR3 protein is CASSPRGGRTDTQYF. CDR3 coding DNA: TGTGCCAGCAGCCCCCGGGGGGGCCGCACAGATACGCAGTATTTT.

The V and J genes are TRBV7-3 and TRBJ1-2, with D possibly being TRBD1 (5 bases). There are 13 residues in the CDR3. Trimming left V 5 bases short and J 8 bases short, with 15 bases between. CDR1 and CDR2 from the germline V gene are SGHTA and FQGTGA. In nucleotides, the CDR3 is TGTGCCAGCAGCCGGGACGGCTTGGGGGGCTACACCTTC. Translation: CASSRDGLGGYTF.

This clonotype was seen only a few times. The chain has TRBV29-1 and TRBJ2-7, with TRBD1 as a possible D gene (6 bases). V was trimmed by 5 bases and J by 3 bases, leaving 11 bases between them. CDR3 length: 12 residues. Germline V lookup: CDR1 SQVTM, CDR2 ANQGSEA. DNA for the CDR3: TGCAGCGTTTACAGGGTGGGCTACGAGCAGTACTTC. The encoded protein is CSVYRVGYEQYF.

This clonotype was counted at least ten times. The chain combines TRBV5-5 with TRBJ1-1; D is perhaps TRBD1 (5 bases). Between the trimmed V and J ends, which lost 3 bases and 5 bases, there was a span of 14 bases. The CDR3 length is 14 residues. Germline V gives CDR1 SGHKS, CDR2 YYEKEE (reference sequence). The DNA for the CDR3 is TGTGCCAGCAGCTCTCGTCAGGGTGGGACTGAAGCTTTCTTT. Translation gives CASSSRQGGTEAFF. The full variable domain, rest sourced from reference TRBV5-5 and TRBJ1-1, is DAGVTQSPTHLIKTRGQQVTLRCSPISGHKSVSWYQQVLGQGPQFIFQYYEKEERGRGNFPDRFSARQFPNYSSELNVNALLLGDSALYLCASSSRQGGTEAFFGQGTRLTVV.

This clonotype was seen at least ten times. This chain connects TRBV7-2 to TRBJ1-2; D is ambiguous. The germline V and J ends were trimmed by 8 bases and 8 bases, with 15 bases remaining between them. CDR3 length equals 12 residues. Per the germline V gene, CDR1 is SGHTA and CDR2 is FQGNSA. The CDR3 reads CASAEGLTGYTF. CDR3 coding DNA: TGTGCCAGCGCCGAAGGGCTCACGGGCTACACCTTC.

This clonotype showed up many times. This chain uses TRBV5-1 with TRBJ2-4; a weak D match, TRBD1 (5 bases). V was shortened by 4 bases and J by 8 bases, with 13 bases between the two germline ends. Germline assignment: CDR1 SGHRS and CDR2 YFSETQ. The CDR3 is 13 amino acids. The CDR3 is CASSLGLRDIQYF. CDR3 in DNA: TGCGCCAGCAGCCTTGGCCTCAGGGACATTCAGTACTTC. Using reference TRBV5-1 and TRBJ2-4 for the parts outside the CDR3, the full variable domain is KAGVTQTPRYLIKTRGQQVTLSCSPISGHRSVSWYQQTPGQGLQFLFEYFSETQRNKGNFPGRFSGRQFSNSRSEMNVSTLELGDSALYLCASSLGLRDIQYFGAGTRLSVL.

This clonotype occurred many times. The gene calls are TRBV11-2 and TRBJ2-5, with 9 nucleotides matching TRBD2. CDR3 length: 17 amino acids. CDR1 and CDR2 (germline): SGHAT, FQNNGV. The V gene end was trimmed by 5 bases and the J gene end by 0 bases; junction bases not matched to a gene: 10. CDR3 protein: CASSLVWASGDQETQYF. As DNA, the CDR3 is TGTGCCAGCAGCCTCGTCTGGGCTAGCGGGGACCAAGAGACCCAGTACTTC.

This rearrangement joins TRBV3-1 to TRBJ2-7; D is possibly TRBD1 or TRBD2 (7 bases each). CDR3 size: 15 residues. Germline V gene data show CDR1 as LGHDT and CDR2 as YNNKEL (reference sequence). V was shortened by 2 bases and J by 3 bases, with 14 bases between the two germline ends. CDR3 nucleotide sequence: TGTGCCAGCAGCCAACAGGGGGGGGTCGTCTACGAGCAGTACTTC. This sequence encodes CASSQQGGVVYEQYF.